This entry lists 8 T cell receptor beta chains sequenced from one sample in a study of blood T cell repertoires in COVID-19. Sequenced by immunoSEQ multiplex PCR; TCRdb stores in-frame clones only, minus some. The sample records around 50,000 clones, roughly 87% being singletons. The material sequenced was peripheral blood. The receptors derive from a woman aged 60-70 years with acute or convalescent COVID-19.

The V and J genes are TRBV19 and TRBJ2-1; 9 bases match TRBD1. This CDR3 is 13 amino acids long. The V gene's germline CDR1 is LNHDA and CDR2 SQIVND (reference sequence). The trim removed 10 bases at V and 3 bases at J, leaving 4 bases unmatched. The CDR3 loop is CATAGQGYNEQFF. CDR3 nucleotide sequence: TGTGCCACCGCGGGACAGGGCTACAATGAGCAGTTCTTC.

This chain connects TRBV5-5 to TRBJ1-3; D uncertain. Germline V CDR1 and CDR2: SGHKS, YYEKEE (reference sequence). V was shortened by 0 bases and J by 0 bases, with 7 bases between the two germline ends. There are 15 residues in the CDR3. CDR3 nucleotide sequence: TGTGCCAGCAGCTTGGGCAGGATCTCTGGAAACACCATATATTTT. Translating gives CASSLGRISGNTIYF. The entire variable domain, with the rest obtained from reference TRBV5-5 and TRBJ1-3, is as follows: DAGVTQSPTHLIKTRGQQVTLRCSPISGHKSVSWYQQVLGQGPQFIFQYYEKEERGRGNFPDRFSARQFPNYSSELNVNALLLGDSALYLCASSLGRISGNTIYFGEGSWLTVV.

The rearrangement uses TRBV6-6 and TRBJ2-5, with D unresolved. The germline V gene encodes CDR1 MNHNY and CDR2 SVGAGI (reference sequence). This CDR3 is 14 amino acids long. Trimming shortened V by 0 bases and J by 1 base, and 6 bases separated the two germline ends. CDR3 sequence reads: CASSYSSSQETQYF. The CDR3 DNA follows: TGTGCCAGCAGTTACTCCAGTTCCCAAGAGACCCAGTACTTC.

The chain carries TRBV7-2 and TRBJ1-1; maybe TRBD1 (6 bases). The CDR3 sequence is 14 residues long. Germline V lookup: CDR1 SGHTA, CDR2 FQGNSA. V lost 1 base, J lost 6 bases, and 12 bases lay in between. CDR3: CASSLGRGIAEAFF. DNA of the CDR3: TGTGCCAGCAGCTTAGGAAGGGGGATCGCTGAAGCTTTCTTT.

The gene calls are TRBV7-9 and TRBJ1-2; D may be TRBD1 (5 bases). Germline lookup yields CDR1 SEHNR and CDR2 FQNEAQ (reference sequence). This CDR3 contains 13 residues. V lost 7 bases and J 4 bases, leaving 13 bases between the germline ends. DNA for the CDR3: TGTGCCAGCACCCATGGGGGGAGCTATGGCTACACCTTC. Protein sequence: CASTHGGSYGYTF.

This clone was seen a handful of times. The V gene is TRBV7-9, the J gene TRBJ1-5; D is possibly TRBD1 (6 bases). The CDR3 runs 14 residues. The V gene lost 5 bases and the J gene lost 6 bases, with 14 bases spanning the gap. The germline V gene encodes CDR1 SEHNR and CDR2 FQNEAQ (reference sequence). DNA of the CDR3: TGTGCCAGCAGCCCCGATTGGGGGCCTCAGCCCCAGCATTTT. Its translation is CASSPDWGPQPQHF.

The chain couples TRBV29-1 to TRBJ2-7, with D possibly being TRBD2 (6 bases). The germline V gene encodes CDR1 SQVTM and CDR2 ANQGSEA. The V end was cut by 0 bases, the J end by 0 bases, with 15 bases between. This CDR3 contains 16 residues. The CDR3 protein is CSVEDGGTGSSYEQYF. The CDR3 DNA sequence: TGCAGCGTTGAAGATGGGGGGACGGGGAGCTCCTACGAGCAGTACTTC.

Only one count was recorded for this clone. The chain combines TRBV5-8 with TRBJ1-1, with 10 nucleotides matching TRBD1. Germline values: CDR1 SGHTS, CDR2 YDEGEE. Trimming at V came to 4 bases and at J to 4 bases, leaving 4 bases not matched to a gene. The CDR3 has 14 residues. The CDR3 protein is CASSNGQGVTEAFF. The CDR3 bases are TGTGCCAGCAGCAACGGACAGGGGGTCACTGAAGCTTTCTTT. The full variable domain, completed using reference TRBV5-8 and TRBJ1-1, is EAGVTQSPTHLIKTRGQQATLRCSPISGHTSVYWYQQALGLGLQFLLWYDEGEERNRGNFPPRFSGRQFPNYSSELNVNALELEDSALYLCASSNGQGVTEAFFGQGTRLTVV.